This T cell receptor (beta chain) is drawn from a study of shared clonotypes between healthy human individuals (TCRdb year 2020). Study-wide context: The cohort included a few men and a couple of women between 18 and 49 years of age. The study deeply sequenced blood TCR repertoires of about five healthy adults to estimate repertoire size and the extent of clonotype sharing between individuals. Each donor's leukapheresis produced roughly between roughly 0.85 and 10 billion PBMCs. Different laboratories and diverse techniques were used to prepare libraries and sequence TCR repertoires, to increase sequencing depth and limit assay-specific biases. For each donor, CD4 naive and CD4 memory were each given three plates, CD8 naive was given two plates, and CD8 memory was given one plate. The paper as a whole reports these results and caveats: Estimated clonotype richness was generally larger for naive than for memory subsets. Sampling was limited to blood, and TCR repertoires in tissue likely differ from TCR repertoires in blood. Rarefaction of sorted-subset datasets indicated incomplete sequencing despite the large sequencing depth. Pairwise subsampling indicated that sequencing depth was expected to affect the degree of clonotype sharing among donors. Across a handful of donors, approximately 5% of naive CD4, roughly 3.5% of naive CD8, around 2.1% of memory CD4, and under 0.45% of memory CD8 clonotypes were shared. Compared with non-shared clonotypes, clonotypes shared by all four sorted-subset donors had higher generation probabilities. The genetic and exposure-history diversity represented was limited by the small number of donors.

The donors were healthy, HIV-negative adults with no recently reported acute infections or vaccinations. All donors were Caucasian adults living in Nashville, Tennessee, USA. CD4+ T cells were enriched through magnetic negative selection, after which naive cells were positively selected on CD45RA and the remaining negative fraction served as the memory subset. Blood was obtained by leukapheresis, after which PBMCs were separated by Ficoll-Histopaque density gradient centrifugation and cryopreserved in liquid nitrogen vapor phase. Purity and quantity of every magnetically sorted T cell population were checked by analytical flow cytometry. Genomic DNA was isolated from every sorted fraction and measured by UV absorbance on a Nanodrop 2000c. Using the deep immunoSEQ assay, TCR CDR3 regions were amplified from genomic DNA by multiplex PCR. Extracted genomic DNA from each cell subset was distributed evenly across all wells of several immunoSEQ 96-well plates, and each plate was treated as a replicate. For sorted subsets, each replicate PCR was loaded with roughly 0.2 ug genomic DNA, equivalent to approximately 33,000 T cell genomes. Purified libraries were measured with a Qubit 3.0 fluorometer, size-checked on a Bioanalyzer 2100, and measured again with the KAPA Library Quantification kit. A separate single-read 150-cycle Illumina NextSeq 550 flow cell was used to sequence each immunoSEQ 96-well plate. The paper's processing steps were these. Because only junctional sequences without quality scores were contained in the immunoSEQ output, filtering matching that applied to full-length reads could not be performed. To assign V/J genes and CDR3, sequences were annotated using PyIR, a Python wrapper for IgBLAST v1.9, with IMGT germline references. Reads with weak V/J assignments (E-value above 1e-6), missing CDR3, stop codons, out-of-frame junctions, or ambiguous translated residues were removed. V3J clonotypes were defined as sequences sharing the same inferred V gene, J gene, and CDR3 amino acid sequence. Percentage overlap between repertoires was calculated by dividing the number of shared unique clonotypes by the size of the smaller repertoire. Repertoire richness was assessed with RTK rarefaction, the Chao1 estimator, and Recon v2.1 estimates of unobserved clonotypes. OLGA was used to compute generation probabilities for all TCRbeta clonotypes that the gDNA method yielded from a handful of donors. Here the immuneACCESS table is served through TCRdb, limited to in-frame sequences with V and J called. Missing clones are a known gap in these copies; in checked studies unresolved V genes cover under half, and the rest lacks a known reason. V, J and clone size are taken as reported in that table, and D and trimming were inferred from the DNA itself. The sample profile shows 2,100,000 or so clones; approximately 94% of them were found once. The ten largest clones capture over 0.1% of the sample.

In the case of this clone: Its antigen is not yet known. Per-nucleotide qualities are absent, and no much larger clonotype sits a single base away.

V gives up 7 bases and J gives up 2 bases, and the segment between their germline ends measures 16 bases. From the cysteine through the phenylalanine, the CDR3 covers 15 amino acids. Just CDR3 DNA is preserved here, 45 bases in frame from base 1. CDR1 and CDR2 are read off the germline V gene as SGHTA and FQGNSA. The chain joins TRBV7-2 to TRBJ2-3; the D gene is perhaps TRBD1, on 5 matching bases. This TCR was recovered from a man aged 18 to 30 in good health. Material for sequencing was naive CD4+ T cells sorted from blood. The meaning of the sample's cell subset or site label: CD45RA+ positively selected. The CDR3 corresponds to CASTPTEQPTDTQYF. The DNA is as follows: TGTGCCAGCACCCCGACAGAGCAACCCACAGATACGCAGTATTTT.